These 2 T cell receptor beta chains came from one sample sequenced in a study of OX40 agonist ivuxolimab in advanced cancers. Profiled with immunoSEQ multiplex PCR; TCRdb holds only in-frame clones, not every one. Of roughly 26,000 clones listed, 76% are singletons. Here the sequenced sample was CD4+ or CD8+ T cells sorted from blood, taken in a trial of the OX40 agonist ivuxolimab. The receptors here all came from an adult with an advanced solid tumor such as melanoma, head and neck, liver or kidney cancer.

This clone has only one observation. This chain uses TRBV27 with TRBJ1-3, with 8 bases identical to TRBD1. The CDR3 contains 16 residues. The junction had 9 bases not matched to a gene; V was cut back by 7 bases and J by 1 base. Germline loops: CDR1 MNHEY, CDR2 SMNVEV (reference sequence). The CDR3 protein is CASTTRQGFSGNTIYF. CDR3 coding DNA: TGTGCCAGCACCACAAGACAGGGGTTTTCTGGAAACACCATATATTTT.

This chain joins TRBV5-1 and TRBJ2-3; TRBD2 matches at 7 bases. Germline V CDR1 and CDR2: SGHRS, YFSETQ. V shed 2 bases and J 0 bases; nucleotides not matched to a gene: 3. This CDR3 has 15 residues. CDR3 bases: TGCGCCAGCAGCTTAAGCGGGGTGAGCACAGATACGCAGTATTTT. Amino acid sequence: CASSLSGVSTDTQYF.